This T cell receptor beta chain was sequenced during a study of OX40 agonist ivuxolimab in advanced cancers. Study-wide results and caveats: Low normalized T-cell clonal expansion was additionally recorded for some nonresponders. Circulating CD4+ and CD8+ T cells showed clonal expansion by week 6 at 0.1 to 3.0 mg/kg. The study found that CD8+ T cells averaged more expanded clones than CD4+.

Here immunoSEQ multiplex PCR was the method, and the copy in TCRdb shows in-frame clones only, minus some. The sample yields tens of thousands of clones, roughly 90% seen once. A note on this clone: Its specificity is not known.

Autoimmune disease history or systemic immunosuppression was exclusionary. Sample: CD4+ or CD8+ T cells sorted from blood, taken in a trial of the OX40 agonist ivuxolimab. The clonotype comes from an adult with an advanced solid tumor such as melanoma, head and neck, liver or kidney cancer.

CDR3 amino acids: CASRTGYRFMETQYF. The CDR3 region has the DNA TGCGCCAGCAGAACAGGGTATCGGTTCATGGAGACCCAGTACTTC. V gene TRBV10-2 combines with J gene TRBJ2-5; TRBD1 is a possible D gene (6 bases). The CDR3 extends over 15 amino acids. Deletions cut 6 bases from V and 5 bases from J, with 19 bases between. Germline values: CDR1 WSHSY, CDR2 SAAADI.